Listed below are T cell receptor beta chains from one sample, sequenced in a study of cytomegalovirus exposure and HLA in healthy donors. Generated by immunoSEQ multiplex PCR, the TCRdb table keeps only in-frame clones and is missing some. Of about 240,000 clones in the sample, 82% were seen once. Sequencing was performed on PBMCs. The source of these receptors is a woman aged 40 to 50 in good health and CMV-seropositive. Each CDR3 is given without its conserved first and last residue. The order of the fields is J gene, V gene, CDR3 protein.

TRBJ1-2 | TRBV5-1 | ASSLGQLSPYGYT
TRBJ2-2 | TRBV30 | AWRGGQGGNGELF
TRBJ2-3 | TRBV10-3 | AIKGGPDTQY
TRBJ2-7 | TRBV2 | ASSEGTSGAPRY
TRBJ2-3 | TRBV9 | ASTEGGRVDTQY
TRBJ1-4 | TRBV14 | ASSQAAVSAKLF
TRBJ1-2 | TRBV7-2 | ASSLMEGTGVGYT
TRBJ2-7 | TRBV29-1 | SVARQGLWVEQY
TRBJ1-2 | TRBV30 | AWSANYGYT
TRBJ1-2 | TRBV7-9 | ASSPGDRYYGYT
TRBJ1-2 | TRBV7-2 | ASSLMGAYGYT
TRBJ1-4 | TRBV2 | ASSRRDRGNEKLF
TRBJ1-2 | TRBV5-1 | ASSLGSTPGQAYGYT
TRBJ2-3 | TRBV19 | ASSIDKDRGNTQY
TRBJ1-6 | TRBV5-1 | ASSARQGANSPLH
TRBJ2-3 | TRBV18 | ASSLGLAGTADTQY
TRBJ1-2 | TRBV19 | ASSSVRQDWSYGYT
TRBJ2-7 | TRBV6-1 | ASSEDGGSSYEQY
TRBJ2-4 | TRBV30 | AYGGASGGTAAKNIQY
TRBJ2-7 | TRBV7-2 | ASSRDAGTEQY
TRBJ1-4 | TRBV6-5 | ASSYRGEGNEKLF
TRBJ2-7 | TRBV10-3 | AISLKLAGESYEQY
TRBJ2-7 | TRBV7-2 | ASSLATSGGLYEQY